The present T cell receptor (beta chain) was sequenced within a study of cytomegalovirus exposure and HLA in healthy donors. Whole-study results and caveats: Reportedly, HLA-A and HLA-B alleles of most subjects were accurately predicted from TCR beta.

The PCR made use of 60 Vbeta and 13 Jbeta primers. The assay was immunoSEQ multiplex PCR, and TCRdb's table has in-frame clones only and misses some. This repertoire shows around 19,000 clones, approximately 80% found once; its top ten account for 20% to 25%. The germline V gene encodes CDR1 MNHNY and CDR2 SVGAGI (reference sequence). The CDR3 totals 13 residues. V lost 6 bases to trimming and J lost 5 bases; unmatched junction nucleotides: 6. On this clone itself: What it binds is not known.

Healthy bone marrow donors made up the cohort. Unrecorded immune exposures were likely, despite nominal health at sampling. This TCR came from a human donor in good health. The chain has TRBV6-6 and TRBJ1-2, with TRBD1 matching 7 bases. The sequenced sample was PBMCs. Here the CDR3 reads CASREGQAYGYTF. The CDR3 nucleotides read TGTGCCAGCAGGGAAGGACAGGCTTATGGCTACACCTTC.